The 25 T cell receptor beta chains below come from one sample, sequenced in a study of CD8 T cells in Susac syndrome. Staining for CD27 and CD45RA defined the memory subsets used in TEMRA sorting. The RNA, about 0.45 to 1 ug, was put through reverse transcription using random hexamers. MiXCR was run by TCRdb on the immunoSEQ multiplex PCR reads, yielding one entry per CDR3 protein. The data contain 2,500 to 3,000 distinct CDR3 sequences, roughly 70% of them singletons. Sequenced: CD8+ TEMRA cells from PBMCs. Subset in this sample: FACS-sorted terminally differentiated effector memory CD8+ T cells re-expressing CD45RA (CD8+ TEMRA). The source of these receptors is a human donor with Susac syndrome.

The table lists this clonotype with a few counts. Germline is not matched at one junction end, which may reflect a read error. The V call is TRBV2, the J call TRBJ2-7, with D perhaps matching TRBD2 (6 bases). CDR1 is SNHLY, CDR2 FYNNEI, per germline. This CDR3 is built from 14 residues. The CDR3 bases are TGTGCCAGCAGTGAAGCGGAGGGATTCGACGAGCAGTACTTT. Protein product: CASSEAEGFDEQYF.

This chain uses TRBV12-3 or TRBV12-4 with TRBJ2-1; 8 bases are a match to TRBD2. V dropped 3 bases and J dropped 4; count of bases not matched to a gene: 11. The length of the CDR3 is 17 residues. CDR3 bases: TGTGCCAGCAGTTTGGAGTTAGCGGGGCCGCCTTACAATGAGCAGTTCTTC. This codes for CASSLELAGPPYNEQFF.

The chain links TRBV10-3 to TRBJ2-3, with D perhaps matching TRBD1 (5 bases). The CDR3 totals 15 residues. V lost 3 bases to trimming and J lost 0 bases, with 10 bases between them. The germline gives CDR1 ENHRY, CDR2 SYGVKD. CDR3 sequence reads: CAISDATASTDTQYF. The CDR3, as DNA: TGTGCCATCAGTGATGCGACAGCTAGCACAGATACGCAGTATTTT.

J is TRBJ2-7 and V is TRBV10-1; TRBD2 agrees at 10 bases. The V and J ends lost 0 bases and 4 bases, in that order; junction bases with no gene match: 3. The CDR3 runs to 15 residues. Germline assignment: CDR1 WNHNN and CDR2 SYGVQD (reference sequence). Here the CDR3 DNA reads TGCGCCAGCAGTGAGTCGGAACTAGCGGGATACGAGCAGTACTTC. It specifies CASSESELAGYEQYF.

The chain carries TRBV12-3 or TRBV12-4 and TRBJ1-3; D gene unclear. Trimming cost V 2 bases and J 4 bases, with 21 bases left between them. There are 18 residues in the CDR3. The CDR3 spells CASSLFPGWRPLGNTIYF. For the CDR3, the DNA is TGTGCCAGCAGTTTATTTCCTGGGTGGCGTCCGCTGGGAAACACCATATATTTT.

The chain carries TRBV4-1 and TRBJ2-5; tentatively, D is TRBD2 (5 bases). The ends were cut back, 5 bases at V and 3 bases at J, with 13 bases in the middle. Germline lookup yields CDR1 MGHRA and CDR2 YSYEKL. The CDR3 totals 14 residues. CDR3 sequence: CASSDGLGEETQYF. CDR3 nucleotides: TGCGCCAGCAGCGACGGACTCGGTGAAGAGACCCAGTACTTC.

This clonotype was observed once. CDR3 nucleotides: TGTGCCAGCAGTTTAGGGGCAAGCGGGGCAGATACGCAGTATTTT. Translating it yields CASSLGASGADTQYF. The V and J genes are TRBV27 and TRBJ2-3; 7 bases line up with TRBD2. Per the germline V gene, CDR1 is MNHEY and CDR2 is SMNVEV (reference sequence). V was pared by 2 bases and J by 4 bases, with 6 bases of the junction left unmatched. This CDR3 contains 15 residues.

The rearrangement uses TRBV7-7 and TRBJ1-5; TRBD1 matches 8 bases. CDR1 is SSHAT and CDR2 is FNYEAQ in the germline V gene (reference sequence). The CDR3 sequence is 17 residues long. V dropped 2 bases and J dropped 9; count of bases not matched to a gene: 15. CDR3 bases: TGTGCCAGCAGCTTAAATTCCCAACAGGGGGTAATGTGGCCCCAGCATTTT. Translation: CASSLNSQQGVMWPQHF.

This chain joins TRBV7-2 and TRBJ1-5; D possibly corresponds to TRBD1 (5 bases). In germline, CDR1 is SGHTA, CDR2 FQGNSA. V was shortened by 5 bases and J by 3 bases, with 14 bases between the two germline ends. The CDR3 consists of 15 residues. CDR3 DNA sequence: TGTGCCAGCAGCCAAAACACAGGCGCCAATCAGCCCCAGCATTTT. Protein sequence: CASSQNTGANQPQHF.

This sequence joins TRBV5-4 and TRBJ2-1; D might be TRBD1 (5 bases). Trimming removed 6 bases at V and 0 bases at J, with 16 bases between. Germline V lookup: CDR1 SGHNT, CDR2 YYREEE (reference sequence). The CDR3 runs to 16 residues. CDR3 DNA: TGTGCCAGCAACCGACCAGGGCAAACCTCCTACAATGAGCAGTTCTTC. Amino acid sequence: CASNRPGQTSYNEQFF.

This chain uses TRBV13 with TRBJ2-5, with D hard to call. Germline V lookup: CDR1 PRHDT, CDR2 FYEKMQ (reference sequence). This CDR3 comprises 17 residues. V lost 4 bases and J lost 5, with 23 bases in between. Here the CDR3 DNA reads TGTGCCAGCAGCTCAGCTCAGAGTTGGGCGGTTCGGGAGACCCAGTACTTC. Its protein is CASSSAQSWAVRETQYF.

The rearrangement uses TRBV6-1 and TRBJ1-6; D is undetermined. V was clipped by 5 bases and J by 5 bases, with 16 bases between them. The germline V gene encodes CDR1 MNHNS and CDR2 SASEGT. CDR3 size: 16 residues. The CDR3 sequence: CASSPQKNWDNSPLHF. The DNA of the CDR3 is TGTGCCAGCAGTCCACAGAAAAATTGGGATAATTCACCCCTCCACTTT.

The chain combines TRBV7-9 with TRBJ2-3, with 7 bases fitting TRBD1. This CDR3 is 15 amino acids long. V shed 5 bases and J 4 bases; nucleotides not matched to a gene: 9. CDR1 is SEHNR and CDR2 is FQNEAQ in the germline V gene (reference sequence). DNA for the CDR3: TGTGCCAGCAGCCAATGGGGGACAGAGTCAGATACGCAGTATTTT. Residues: CASSQWGTESDTQYF.

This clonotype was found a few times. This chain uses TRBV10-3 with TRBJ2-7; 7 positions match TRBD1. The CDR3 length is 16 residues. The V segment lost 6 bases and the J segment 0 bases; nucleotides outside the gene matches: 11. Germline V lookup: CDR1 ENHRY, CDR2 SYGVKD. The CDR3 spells CAIRVVGQHNSYEQYF. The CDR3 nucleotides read TGTGCCATCAGGGTGGTGGGACAGCATAACTCCTACGAGCAGTACTTC.

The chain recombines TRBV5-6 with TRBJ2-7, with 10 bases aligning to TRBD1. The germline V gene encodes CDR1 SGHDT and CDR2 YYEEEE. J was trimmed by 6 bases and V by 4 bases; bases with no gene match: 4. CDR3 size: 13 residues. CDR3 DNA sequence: TGTGCCAGCAGCACCGGGACAGGGGTCGAGCAGTACTTC. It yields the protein CASSTGTGVEQYF.

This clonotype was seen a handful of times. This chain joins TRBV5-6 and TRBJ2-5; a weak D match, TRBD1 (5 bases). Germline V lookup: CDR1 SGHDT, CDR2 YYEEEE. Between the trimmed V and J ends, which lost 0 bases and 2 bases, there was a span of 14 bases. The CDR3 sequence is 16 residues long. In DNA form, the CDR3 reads TGTGCCAGCAGCTTGGGATCCTGGCAGGGACAAGAGACCCAGTACTTC. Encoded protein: CASSLGSWQGQETQYF.

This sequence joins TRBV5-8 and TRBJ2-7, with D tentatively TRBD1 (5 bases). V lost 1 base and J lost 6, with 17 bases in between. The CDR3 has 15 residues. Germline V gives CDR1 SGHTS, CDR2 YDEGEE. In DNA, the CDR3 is TGTGCCAGCAGCTTGTTTCAGGGTTGGGAACGCGAGCAGTACTTC. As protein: CASSLFQGWEREQYF.

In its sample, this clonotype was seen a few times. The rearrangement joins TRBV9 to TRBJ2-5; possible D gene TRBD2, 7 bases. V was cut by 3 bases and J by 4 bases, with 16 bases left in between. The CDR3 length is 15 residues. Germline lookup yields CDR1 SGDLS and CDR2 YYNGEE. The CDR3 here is CASSEFGRGLETQYF. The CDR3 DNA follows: TGTGCCAGCAGCGAATTCGGGCGGGGGCTAGAGACCCAGTACTTC.

DNA for the CDR3: TGTGCCAGCAGTTACCCCGACAATGAGCAGTTCTTC. Protein: CASSYPDNEQFF. The chain couples TRBV6-2 or TRBV6-3 to TRBJ2-1; D unclear. Germline V gives CDR1 MNHEY, CDR2 SVGEGT. Deletions cut 2 bases from V and 5 bases from J, with 4 bases between. The CDR3 runs 12 residues.

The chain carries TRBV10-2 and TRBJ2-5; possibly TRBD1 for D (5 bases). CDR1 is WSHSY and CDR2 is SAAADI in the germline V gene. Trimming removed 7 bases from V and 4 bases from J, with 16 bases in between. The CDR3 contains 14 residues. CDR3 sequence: CASTGPQGGETQYF. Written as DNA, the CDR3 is TGCGCCAGCACCGGACCCCAGGGTGGAGAGACCCAGTACTTC.

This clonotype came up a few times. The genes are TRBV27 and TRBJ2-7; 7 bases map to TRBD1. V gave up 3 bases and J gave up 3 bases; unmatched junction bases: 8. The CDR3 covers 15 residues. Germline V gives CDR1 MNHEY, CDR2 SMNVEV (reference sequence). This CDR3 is CASSLYLAGGYEQYF. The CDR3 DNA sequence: TGTGCCAGCAGTTTGTATCTGGCAGGGGGCTACGAGCAGTACTTC.

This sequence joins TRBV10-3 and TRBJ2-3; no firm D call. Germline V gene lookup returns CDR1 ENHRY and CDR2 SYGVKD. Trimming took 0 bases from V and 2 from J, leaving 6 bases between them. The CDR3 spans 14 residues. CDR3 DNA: TGTGCCATCAGTGAGTCGGTTGACACAGATACGCAGTATTTT. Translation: CAISESVDTDTQYF.

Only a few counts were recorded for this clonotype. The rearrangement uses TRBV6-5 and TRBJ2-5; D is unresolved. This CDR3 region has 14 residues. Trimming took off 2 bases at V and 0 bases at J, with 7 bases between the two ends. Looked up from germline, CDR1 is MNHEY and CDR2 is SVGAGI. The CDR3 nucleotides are TGTGCCAGCAGTTACGTGGCAGACCAAGAGACCCAGTACTTC. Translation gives CASSYVADQETQYF.

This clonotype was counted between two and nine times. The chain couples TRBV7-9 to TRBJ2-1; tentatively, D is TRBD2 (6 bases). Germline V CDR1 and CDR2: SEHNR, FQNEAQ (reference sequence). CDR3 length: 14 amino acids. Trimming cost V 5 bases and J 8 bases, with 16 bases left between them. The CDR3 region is CASSAYLSGDEQFF. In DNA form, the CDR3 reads TGTGCCAGCAGCGCCTATCTTAGCGGCGATGAGCAGTTCTTC.

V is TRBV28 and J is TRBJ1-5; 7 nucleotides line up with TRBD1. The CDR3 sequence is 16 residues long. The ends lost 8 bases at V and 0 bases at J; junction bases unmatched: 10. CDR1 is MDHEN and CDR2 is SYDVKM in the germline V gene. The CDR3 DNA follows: TGTGCCAGCTTGACAGGGACTTGGGTTAGCAATCAGCCCCAGCATTTT. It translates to CASLTGTWVSNQPQHF.